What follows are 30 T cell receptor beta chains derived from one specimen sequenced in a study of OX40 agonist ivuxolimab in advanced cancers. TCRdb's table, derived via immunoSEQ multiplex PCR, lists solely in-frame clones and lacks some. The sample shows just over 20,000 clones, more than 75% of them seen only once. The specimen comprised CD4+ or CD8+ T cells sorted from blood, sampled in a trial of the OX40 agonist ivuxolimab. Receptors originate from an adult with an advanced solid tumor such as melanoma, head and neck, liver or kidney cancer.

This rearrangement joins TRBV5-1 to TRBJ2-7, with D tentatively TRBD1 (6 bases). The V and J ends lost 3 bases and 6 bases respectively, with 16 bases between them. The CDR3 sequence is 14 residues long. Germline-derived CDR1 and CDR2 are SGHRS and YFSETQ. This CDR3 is CASSSLQGSLEQYF. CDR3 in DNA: TGCGCCAGCAGCTCGTTACAGGGTAGTCTCGAGCAGTACTTC.

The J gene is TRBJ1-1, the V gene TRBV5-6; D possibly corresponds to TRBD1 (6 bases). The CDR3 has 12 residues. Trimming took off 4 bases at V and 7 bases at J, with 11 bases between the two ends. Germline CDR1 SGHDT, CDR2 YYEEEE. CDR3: CASSAQGHEAFF. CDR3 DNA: TGTGCCAGCAGCGCTCAGGGGCATGAAGCTTTCTTT.

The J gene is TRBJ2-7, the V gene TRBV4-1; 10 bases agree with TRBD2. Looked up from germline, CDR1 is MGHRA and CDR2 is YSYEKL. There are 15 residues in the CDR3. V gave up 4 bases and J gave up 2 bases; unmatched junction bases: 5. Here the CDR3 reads CASSRSGGAPYEQYF. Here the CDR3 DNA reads TGCGCCAGCAGCCGAAGCGGGGGGGCCCCCTACGAGCAGTACTTC.

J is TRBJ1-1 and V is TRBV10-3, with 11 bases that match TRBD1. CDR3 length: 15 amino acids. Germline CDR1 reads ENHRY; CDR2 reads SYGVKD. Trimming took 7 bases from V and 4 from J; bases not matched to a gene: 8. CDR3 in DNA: TGTGCCATCACCGATGGACAGGGGGCCGGCACTGAAGCTTTCTTT. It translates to CAITDGQGAGTEAFF.

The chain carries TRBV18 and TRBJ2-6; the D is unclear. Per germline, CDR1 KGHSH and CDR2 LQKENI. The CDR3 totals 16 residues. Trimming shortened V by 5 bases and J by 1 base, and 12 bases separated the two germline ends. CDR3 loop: CASSSPGRSGANVLTF. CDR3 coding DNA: TGTGCCAGCTCATCTCCCGGACGATCTGGGGCCAACGTCCTGACTTTC.

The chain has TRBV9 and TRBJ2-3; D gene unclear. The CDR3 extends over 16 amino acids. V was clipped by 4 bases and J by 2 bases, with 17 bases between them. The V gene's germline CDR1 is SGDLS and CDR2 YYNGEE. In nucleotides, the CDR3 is TGTGCCAGCAGCCTGGGGAACTCTCCGGCCACAGATACGCAGTATTTT. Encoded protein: CASSLGNSPATDTQYF. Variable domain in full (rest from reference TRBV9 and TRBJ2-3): DSGVTQTPKHLITATGQRVTLRCSPRSGDLSVYWYQQSLDQGLQFLIQYYNGEERAKGNILERFSAQQFPDLHSELNLSSLELGDSALYFCASSLGNSPATDTQYFGPGTRLTVL.

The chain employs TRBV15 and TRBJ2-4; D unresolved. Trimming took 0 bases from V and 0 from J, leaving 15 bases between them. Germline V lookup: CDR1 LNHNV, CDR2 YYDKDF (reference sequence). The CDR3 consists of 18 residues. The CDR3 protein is CATSRELRLSLAKNIQYF. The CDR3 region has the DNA TGTGCCACCAGCAGAGAGTTGAGGCTGTCACTAGCCAAAAACATTCAGTACTTC. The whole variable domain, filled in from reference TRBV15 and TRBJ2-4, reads DAMVIQNPRYQVTQFGKPVTLSCSQTLNHNVMYWYQQKSSQAPKLLFHYYDKDFNNEADTPDNFQSRRPNTSFCFLDIRSPGLGDTAMYLCATSRELRLSLAKNIQYFGAGTRLSVL.

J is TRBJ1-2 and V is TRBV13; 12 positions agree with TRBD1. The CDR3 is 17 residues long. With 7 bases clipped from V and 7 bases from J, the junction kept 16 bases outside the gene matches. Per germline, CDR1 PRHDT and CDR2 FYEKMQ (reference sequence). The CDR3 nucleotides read TGTGCCAGCACCCTGAGGGACAGGGGGCGCTGGGTGGTTGGCTACACCTTC. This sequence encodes CASTLRDRGRWVVGYTF. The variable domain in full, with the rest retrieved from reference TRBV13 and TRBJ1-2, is AAGVIQSPRHLIKEKRETATLKCYPIPRHDTVYWYQQGPGQDPQFLISFYEKMQSDKGSIPDRFSAQQFSDYHSELNMSSLELGDSALYFCASTLRDRGRWVVGYTFGSGTRLTVV.

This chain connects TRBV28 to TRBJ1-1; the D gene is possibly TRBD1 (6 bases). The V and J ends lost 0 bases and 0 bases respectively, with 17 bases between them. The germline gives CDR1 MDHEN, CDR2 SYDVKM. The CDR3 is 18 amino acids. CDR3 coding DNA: TGTGCCAGCAGTTTATGGGGGGCTCCCCCTACCATGAACACTGAAGCTTTCTTT. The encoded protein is CASSLWGAPPTMNTEAFF.

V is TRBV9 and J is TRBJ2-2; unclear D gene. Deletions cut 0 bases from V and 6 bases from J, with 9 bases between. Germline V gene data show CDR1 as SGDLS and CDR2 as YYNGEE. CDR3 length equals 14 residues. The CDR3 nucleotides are TGTGCCAGCAGCGTAGCCCGACTGGCCGGGGAGCTGTTTTTT. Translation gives CASSVARLAGELFF.

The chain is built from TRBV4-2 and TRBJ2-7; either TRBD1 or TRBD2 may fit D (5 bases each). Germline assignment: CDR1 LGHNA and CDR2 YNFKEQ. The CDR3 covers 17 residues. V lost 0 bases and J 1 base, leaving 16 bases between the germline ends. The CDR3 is CASSQEGRGAVSYEQYF. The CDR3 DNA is TGTGCCAGCAGCCAAGAAGGTCGAGGGGCAGTATCCTACGAGCAGTACTTC.

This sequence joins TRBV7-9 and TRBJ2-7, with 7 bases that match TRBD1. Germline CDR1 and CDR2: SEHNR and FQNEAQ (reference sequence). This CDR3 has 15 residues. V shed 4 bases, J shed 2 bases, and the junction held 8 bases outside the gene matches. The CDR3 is CASSSKGTETYEQYF. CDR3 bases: TGTGCCAGCAGCTCTAAGGGGACAGAGACCTACGAGCAGTACTTC.

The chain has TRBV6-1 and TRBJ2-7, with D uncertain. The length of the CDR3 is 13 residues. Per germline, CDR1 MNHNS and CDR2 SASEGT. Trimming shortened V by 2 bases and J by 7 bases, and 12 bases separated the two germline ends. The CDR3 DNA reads TGTGCCAGCAGTGAATTCGGGCCAACTGAGCAGTACTTC. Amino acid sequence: CASSEFGPTEQYF.

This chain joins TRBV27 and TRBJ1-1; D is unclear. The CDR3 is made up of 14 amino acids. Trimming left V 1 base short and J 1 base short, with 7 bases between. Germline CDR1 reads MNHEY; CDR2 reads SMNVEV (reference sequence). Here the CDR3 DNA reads TGTGCCAGCAGTTTATGGGGAGCGAACACTGAAGCTTTCTTT. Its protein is CASSLWGANTEAFF.

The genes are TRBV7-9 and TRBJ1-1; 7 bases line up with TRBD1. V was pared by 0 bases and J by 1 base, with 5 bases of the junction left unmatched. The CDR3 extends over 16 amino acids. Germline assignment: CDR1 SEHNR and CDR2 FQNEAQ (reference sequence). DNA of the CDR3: TGTGCCAGCAGCTTAGCGAAGGGACAGCAGAACACTGAAGCTTTCTTT. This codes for CASSLAKGQQNTEAFF.

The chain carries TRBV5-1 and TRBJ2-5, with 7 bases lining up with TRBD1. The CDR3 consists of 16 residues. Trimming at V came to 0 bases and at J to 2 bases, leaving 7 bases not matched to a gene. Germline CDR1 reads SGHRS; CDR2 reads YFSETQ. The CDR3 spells CASSLDQGVWQETQYF. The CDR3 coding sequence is TGCGCCAGCAGCTTGGATCAGGGGGTTTGGCAAGAGACCCAGTACTTC.

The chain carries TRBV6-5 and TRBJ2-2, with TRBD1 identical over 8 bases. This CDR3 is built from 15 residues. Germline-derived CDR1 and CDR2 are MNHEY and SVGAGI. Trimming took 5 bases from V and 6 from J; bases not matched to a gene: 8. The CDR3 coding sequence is TGTGCCAGCAGTCGCCTGGACAGGGTGGCCGGGGAGCTGTTTTTT. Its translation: CASSRLDRVAGELFF.

Here the CDR3 DNA reads TGTGCCAGCAGTGAAATACAGGGCCAACCTAGCACAGATACGCAGTATTTT. Protein sequence: CASSEIQGQPSTDTQYF. The chain employs TRBV2 and TRBJ2-3, with a weak D call TRBD1 (6 bases). With 2 bases removed from V and 0 bases from J, the gap between germline ends came to 15 bases. CDR1 and CDR2 from the germline V gene are SNHLY and FYNNEI. The CDR3 consists of 17 residues. The full variable domain, in which reference TRBV2 and TRBJ2-3 provide the parts outside the CDR3, is EPEVTQTPSHQVTQMGQEVILRCVPISNHLYFYWYRQILGQKVEFLVSFYNNEISEKSEIFDDQFSVERPDGSNFTLKIRSTKLEDSAMYFCASSEIQGQPSTDTQYFGPGTRLTVL.

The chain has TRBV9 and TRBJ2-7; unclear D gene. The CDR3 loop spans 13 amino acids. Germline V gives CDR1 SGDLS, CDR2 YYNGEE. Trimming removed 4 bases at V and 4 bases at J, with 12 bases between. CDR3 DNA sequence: TGTGCCAGCAGCCCTGGGCCCCAATACGAGCAGTACTTC. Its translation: CASSPGPQYEQYF.

The DNA for the CDR3 is TGTGCCAGTACCTCCGTTGGGGCAGGGACAGATACGCAGTATTTT. Protein product: CASTSVGAGTDTQYF. This chain links TRBV19 with TRBJ2-3; D perhaps matches TRBD1 (5 bases). There are 15 residues in the CDR3. Germline V gene sequence: CDR1 LNHDA, CDR2 SQIVND (reference sequence). Trimming stripped 7 bases from V and 3 bases from J, with 17 bases between. Variable domain in full (rest from reference TRBV19 and TRBJ2-3): DGGITQSPKYLFRKEGQNVTLSCEQNLNHDAMYWYRQDPGQGLRLIYYSQIVNDFQKGDIAEGYSVSREKKESFPLTVTSAQKNPTAFYLCASTSVGAGTDTQYFGPGTRLTVL.

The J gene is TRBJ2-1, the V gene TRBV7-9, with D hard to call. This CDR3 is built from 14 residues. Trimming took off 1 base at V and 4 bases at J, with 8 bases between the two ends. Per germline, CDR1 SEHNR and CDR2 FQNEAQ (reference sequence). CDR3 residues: CASSLVQGYNEQFF. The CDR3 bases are TGTGCCAGCAGCTTAGTTCAAGGGTACAATGAGCAGTTCTTC. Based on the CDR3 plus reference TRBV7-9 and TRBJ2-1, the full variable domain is DTGVSQNPRHKITKRGQNVTFRCDPISEHNRLYWYRQTLGQGPEFLTYFQNEAQLEKSRLLSDRFSAERPKGSFSTLEIQRTEQGDSAMYLCASSLVQGYNEQFFGPGTRLTVL.

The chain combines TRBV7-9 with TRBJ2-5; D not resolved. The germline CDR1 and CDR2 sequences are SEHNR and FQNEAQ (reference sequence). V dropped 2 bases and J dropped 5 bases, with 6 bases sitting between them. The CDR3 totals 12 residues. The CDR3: CASSLLGETQYF. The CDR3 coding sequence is TGTGCCAGCAGCTTATTGGGGGAGACCCAGTACTTC. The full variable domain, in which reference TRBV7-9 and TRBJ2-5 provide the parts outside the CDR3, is DTGVSQNPRHKITKRGQNVTFRCDPISEHNRLYWYRQTLGQGPEFLTYFQNEAQLEKSRLLSDRFSAERPKGSFSTLEIQRTEQGDSAMYLCASSLLGETQYFGPGTRLLVL.

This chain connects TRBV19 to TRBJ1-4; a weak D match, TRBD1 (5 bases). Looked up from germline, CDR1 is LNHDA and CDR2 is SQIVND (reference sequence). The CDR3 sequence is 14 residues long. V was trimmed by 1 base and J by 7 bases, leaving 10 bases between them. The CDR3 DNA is TGTGCCAGTAGTATAGCTCTGGGGGGTGAAAAACTGTTTTTT. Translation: CASSIALGGEKLFF.

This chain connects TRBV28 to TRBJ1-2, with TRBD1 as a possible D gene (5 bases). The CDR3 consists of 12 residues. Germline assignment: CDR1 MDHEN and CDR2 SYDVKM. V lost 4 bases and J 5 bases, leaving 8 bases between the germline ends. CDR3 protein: CASSWTNYGYTF. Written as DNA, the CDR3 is TGTGCCAGCAGTTGGACAAATTATGGCTACACCTTC.

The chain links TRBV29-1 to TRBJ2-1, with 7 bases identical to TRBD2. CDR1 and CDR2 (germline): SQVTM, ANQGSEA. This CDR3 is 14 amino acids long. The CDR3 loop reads CTIRGGSSYNEQFF. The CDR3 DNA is TGCACCATCCGGGGAGGGAGCTCCTACAATGAGCAGTTCTTC.

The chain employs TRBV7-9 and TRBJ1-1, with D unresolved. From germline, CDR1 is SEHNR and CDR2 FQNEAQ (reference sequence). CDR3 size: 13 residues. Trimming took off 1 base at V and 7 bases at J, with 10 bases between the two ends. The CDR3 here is CASSLGSGDEAFF. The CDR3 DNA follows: TGTGCCAGCAGCTTAGGTTCGGGAGATGAAGCTTTCTTT.

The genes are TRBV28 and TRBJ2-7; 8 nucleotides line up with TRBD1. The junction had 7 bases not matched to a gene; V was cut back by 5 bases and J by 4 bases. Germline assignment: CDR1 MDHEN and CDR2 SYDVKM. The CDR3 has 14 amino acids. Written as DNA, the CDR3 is TGTGCCAGCAGTGAAGACGACAGGGGTTACGAGCAGTACTTC. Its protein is CASSEDDRGYEQYF.

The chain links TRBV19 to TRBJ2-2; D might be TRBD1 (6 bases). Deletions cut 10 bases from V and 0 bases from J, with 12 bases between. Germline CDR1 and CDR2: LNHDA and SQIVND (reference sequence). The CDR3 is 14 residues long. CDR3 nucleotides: TGTGCCATAAGCGCAGGGGCGAACACCGGGGAGCTGTTTTTT. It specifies CAISAGANTGELFF.

CDR3 sequence: CASSQRQGGTGELFF. DNA for the CDR3: TGCGCCAGCAGCCAAAGACAGGGTGGCACCGGGGAGCTGTTTTTT. V usage is TRBV4-1 and J usage is TRBJ2-2; 7 nucleotides line up with TRBD1. Germline loops: CDR1 MGHRA, CDR2 YSYEKL. J lost 4 bases, V lost 2 bases, and 4 bases had no gene match. This CDR3 region has 15 residues.

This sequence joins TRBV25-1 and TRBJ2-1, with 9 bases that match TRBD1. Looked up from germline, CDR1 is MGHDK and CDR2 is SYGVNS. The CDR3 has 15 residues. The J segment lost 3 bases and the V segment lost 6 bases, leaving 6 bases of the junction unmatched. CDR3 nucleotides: TGTGCCAGCAGATCTGAGGACAGGGGCTACAATGAGCAGTTCTTC. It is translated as CASRSEDRGYNEQFF.